This is a list of T cell receptor beta chains from one sample in a study of blood T cells in healthy people across ages. In TCRdb, the 5' RACE reads were re-called with MiXCR into one record per CDR3 protein. This table has 700,000 to 950,000 distinct CDR3 sequences, roughly 47% appearing once. Sequenced material: blood. These receptors were taken from a woman aged 60-70 years in good health. The CDR3 runs from the conserved cysteine through the conserved F or W. Each record gives: CDR3 protein, CDR3 DNA, D gene, V gene, J gene, clone size. A D gene is named only where the DNA matches it firmly. A row's size may be missing; if present it is once, few, many or a size class.

CASSRADRSPYGYTF	TGTGCCAGCTCAAGGGCAGATCGCAGCCCTTATGGCTACACCTTC	NA	TRBV2	TRBJ1-2	NA
CASSQGGGLNTEAFF	TGCGCCAGCAGCCAAGGCGGGGGACTGAACACTGAAGCTTTCTTT	NA	TRBV4-1	TRBJ1-1	NA
CASSLSPSGGFNEQFF	TGCGCCAGCAGCTTGAGTCCAAGCGGGGGTTTTAATGAGCAGTTCTTC	TRBD2	TRBV5-1	TRBJ2-1	NA
CSARPGAYNEQFF	TGCAGTGCTAGACCGGGAGCTTACAATGAGCAGTTCTTC	NA	TRBV20-1	TRBJ2-1	few
CASSYSMGLASDTQYF	TGTGCCAGCAGTTACTCGATGGGACTAGCGTCAGATACGCAGTATTTT	TRBD2	TRBV6-6	TRBJ2-3	NA
CASSGQGTNYGYTF	TGTGCCAGCAGTGGACAGGGTACTAACTATGGCTACACCTTC	TRBD1	TRBV2	TRBJ1-2	few
CASSFGSANTEAFF	TGTGCCAGCAGTTTTGGCAGCGCGAACACTGAAGCTTTCTTT	NA	TRBV28	TRBJ1-1	NA
CASSTPSGTQYF	TGTGCCAGCAGCACCCCCTCGGGAACGCAGTATTTT	NA	TRBV7-3	TRBJ2-3	NA
CASSFWTGTYEQYF	TGTGCCAGCAGCTTTTGGACGGGGACCTACGAGCAGTACTTC	NA	TRBV5-6	TRBJ2-7	few
CSARDRDRGSDAYNEQFF	TGCAGTGCTAGAGACCGGGACAGGGGGTCCGACGCATACAATGAGCAGTTCTTC	TRBD1	TRBV20-1	TRBJ2-1	few
CASSQGVGSNEQYF	TGTGCCAGCAGCCAAGGGGTTGGGAGCAATGAGCAGTACTTC	NA	TRBV3-1	TRBJ2-7	NA
CSARDRSLYGYTF	TGCAGTGCTAGAGATCGGTCGCTCTATGGCTACACCTTC	NA	TRBV20-1	TRBJ1-2	few
CASSLYGTSGPRSSYNEQYF	TGTGCCAGCAGTTTATACGGGACTAGCGGGCCGAGGAGCTCCTACAATGAGCAGTACTTC	TRBD2	TRBV28	TRBJ2-7	NA
CASSPGRGGEKLFF	TGTGCCAGCAGCCCGGGCAGGGGGGGCGAAAAACTGTTTTTT	TRBD1	TRBV9	TRBJ1-4	NA
CASSLQRRNYEQYF	TGTGCCAGCAGCTTACAGAGGAGGAACTACGAGCAGTACTTC	NA	TRBV7-2	TRBJ2-7	NA
CASSTTSGGSTDTQYF	TGTGCCAGCAGCACCACTAGCGGGGGTAGCACAGATACGCAGTATTTT	TRBD2	TRBV3-1	TRBJ2-3	few
CASSSGTGLQGTQYF	TGCGCCAGCAGCTCCGGGACTGGATTACAAGGGACCCAGTACTTC	NA	TRBV5-1	TRBJ2-5	NA
CASSQEGSSLREQFF	TGTGCCAGCAGCCAAGAGGGGAGCAGCTTGCGGGAGCAGTTCTTC	NA	TRBV3-1	TRBJ2-1	few
CSARSGAGGREQFF	TGCAGTGCTAGGTCGGGAGCGGGAGGTCGTGAGCAGTTCTTC	TRBD2	TRBV20-1	TRBJ2-1	NA
CASSLRQGNLNTEAFF	TGTGCCAGCAGTTTAAGGCAGGGCAACTTGAACACTGAAGCTTTCTTT	NA	TRBV27	TRBJ1-1	NA
CASSVTPGGEQYF	TGTGCCAGCAGCGTAACCCCCGGGGGCGAGCAGTACTTC	NA	TRBV9	TRBJ2-7	NA
CSVGLAVDNEQFF	TGCAGCGTTGGACTAGCGGTGGACAATGAGCAGTTCTTC	TRBD2	TRBV29-1	TRBJ2-1	many
CAPLPTGTGNFYEQYF	TGTGCCCCCCTCCCAACCGGGACAGGGAACTTTTACGAGCAGTACTTC	TRBD1	TRBV6-5	TRBJ2-7	NA
CASSLPGGSYEQYF	TGTGCCAGCTCACTTCCGGGGGGGAGCTACGAGCAGTACTTC	TRBD2	TRBV13	TRBJ2-7	NA
CASSPSIDISHEQYF	TGTGCCAGCAGTCCGAGTATCGACATCTCTCACGAGCAGTACTTC	NA	TRBV27	TRBJ2-7	NA
CASQTGTRAQPQHF	TGTGCCAGTCAAACAGGGACGAGGGCCCAGCCCCAGCATTTT	NA	TRBV6-2/TRBV6-3	TRBJ1-5	few
CSAMGISSYNEQFF	TGCAGCGCTATGGGGATTAGCTCCTACAATGAGCAGTTCTTC	NA	TRBV20-1	TRBJ2-1	NA
CASTDGQGTDTQYF	TGTGCCAGCACTGATGGACAGGGAACAGATACGCAGTATTTT	TRBD1	TRBV6-2/TRBV6-3	TRBJ2-3	few
CASSLSWDGGRAREQFF	TGTGCCAGCAGTCTCTCTTGGGACGGGGGGAGAGCTCGCGAGCAGTTCTTC	TRBD2	TRBV6-2/TRBV6-3	TRBJ2-1	NA
CASSQSSDNQPQHF	TGTGCCAGCAGCCAATCGTCAGATAATCAGCCCCAGCATTTT	NA	TRBV3-1	TRBJ1-5	few
CASSHRDNSYEQYF	TGCGCCAGCAGCCACCGGGACAACTCCTACGAGCAGTACTTC	NA	TRBV4-3	TRBJ2-7	NA
CASSRGQGVSGNTIYF	TGTGCCAGCAGTCGTGGGCAGGGGGTCTCTGGAAACACCATATATTTT	TRBD1	TRBV12-3/TRBV12-4	TRBJ1-3	NA
CASSPGTGPAYNEQFF	TGTGCCAGCAGCCCCGGGACAGGGCCAGCTTACAATGAGCAGTTCTTC	TRBD1	TRBV28	TRBJ2-1	few
CASSPSEFYGYTF	TGTGCCAGCAGCCCCAGTGAATTCTATGGCTACACCTTC	NA	TRBV3-1	TRBJ1-2	NA
CSALRLEDFSNQPQHF	TGCAGTGCCCTCCGTCTCGAGGACTTCAGCAATCAGCCCCAGCATTTT	NA	TRBV20-1	TRBJ1-5	NA
CASSPVRESPLHF	TGTGCCAGCAGCCCCGTGCGCGAATCACCCCTCCACTTT	NA	TRBV3-1	TRBJ1-6	NA
CASSLSPGTWGLYTQYF	TGTGCCAGCAGTTTAAGCCCCGGGACATGGGGCCTGTATACGCAGTATTTT	NA	TRBV27	TRBJ2-3	NA
CASSAQTTGLGETQYF	TGCGCCAGCAGCGCCCAAACGACAGGGCTGGGAGAGACCCAGTACTTC	TRBD1	TRBV5-1	TRBJ2-5	few
CASSHGLARERFF	TGTGCCAGCAGCCACGGACTAGCCCGCGAGCGGTTCTTC	TRBD2	TRBV11-2	TRBJ2-1	few
CASSRPGTSGGLSSYNEQFF	TGTGCCAGCAGCCGGCCGGGGACTAGCGGGGGGCTGAGCTCCTACAATGAGCAGTTCTTC	TRBD2	TRBV7-9	TRBJ2-1	NA
CASSLGDIKNIQYF	TGTGCCAGCAGCTTAGGGGACATCAAAAACATTCAGTACTTC	NA	TRBV7-8	TRBJ2-4	NA
CATSRGLAGLGDTQYF	TGTGCCACCAGCAGAGGACTAGCGGGGTTGGGAGATACGCAGTATTTT	TRBD2	TRBV15	TRBJ2-3	NA
CSAVDRDYEQYF	TGCAGTGCCGTTGACAGGGACTACGAGCAGTACTTC	TRBD1	TRBV20-1	TRBJ2-7	NA
CSAPGGEQYF	TGCAGTGCTCCAGGGGGCGAGCAGTACTTC	TRBD1	TRBV20-1	TRBJ2-7	few
CASSPFGGDLDTQYF	TGTGCCAGCAGTCCCTTTGGTGGGGATTTGGATACGCAGTATTTT	NA	TRBV28	TRBJ2-3	NA
CASSLRVGRVLETSYEQYF	TGTGCCAGCAGTTTACGGGTCGGCAGGGTACTTGAAACCTCCTACGAGCAGTACTTC	NA	TRBV27	TRBJ2-7	NA
CASSQVATNEKLFF	TGCGCCAGCAGCCAAGTTGCAACTAATGAAAAACTGTTTTTT	NA	TRBV5-1	TRBJ1-4	few
CSALGQASNEQFF	TGCAGTGCCCTCGGACAGGCAAGCAATGAGCAGTTCTTC	TRBD1	TRBV20-1	TRBJ2-1	NA
CASSPTGDGRRTDTQYF	TGTGCCAGCAGCCCAACCGGGGACGGGAGGAGGACAGATACGCAGTATTTT	TRBD2	TRBV13	TRBJ2-3	few
CASSYKQGSHEQYF	TGTGCCAGCAGCTATAAACAGGGTTCCCACGAGCAGTACTTC	NA	TRBV12-3/TRBV12-4	TRBJ2-7	NA
CASSLALRGIDTQYF	TGTGCCAGCAGCTTAGCCCTGAGGGGCATAGATACGCAGTATTTT	NA	TRBV7-8	TRBJ2-3	NA
CASSLGGLAGRETQYF	TGTGCCAGCAGCTTAGGGGGACTAGCGGGTAGGGAGACCCAGTACTTC	TRBD2	TRBV7-2	TRBJ2-5	NA
CASRATVRDSPLHF	TGTGCCAGCAGAGCGACAGTCCGGGATTCACCCCTCCACTTT	NA	TRBV6-1	TRBJ1-6	few
CASSLSSGADTYNEQFF	TGTGCCAGCAGTTTATCGAGTGGGGCAGACACCTACAATGAGCAGTTCTTC	NA	TRBV27	TRBJ2-1	NA
CASSRNEDADQYF	TGTGCCAGCTCACGGAACGAGGACGCAGACCAGTACTTC	NA	TRBV18	TRBJ2-5	few
CASSLVRRNYGYTF	TGTGCCAGCAGCTTAGTCAGGAGGAACTATGGCTACACCTTC	NA	TRBV13	TRBJ1-2	NA
CASSRALDRGGGYTF	TGTGCCAGTAGCCGAGCCCTGGACAGGGGAGGAGGCTACACCTTC	TRBD1	TRBV4-2	TRBJ1-2	NA
CASTSHSYYGTSGSSYNEQYF	TGTGCCAGCACCTCCCATTCTTACTACGGGACTAGCGGGAGTTCCTACAATGAGCAGTACTTC	TRBD2	TRBV6-2/TRBV6-3	TRBJ2-7	NA
CATILSAGMDTQYF	TGTGCCACGATCTTGTCTGCGGGGATGGATACGCAGTATTTT	NA	TRBV27	TRBJ2-3	many